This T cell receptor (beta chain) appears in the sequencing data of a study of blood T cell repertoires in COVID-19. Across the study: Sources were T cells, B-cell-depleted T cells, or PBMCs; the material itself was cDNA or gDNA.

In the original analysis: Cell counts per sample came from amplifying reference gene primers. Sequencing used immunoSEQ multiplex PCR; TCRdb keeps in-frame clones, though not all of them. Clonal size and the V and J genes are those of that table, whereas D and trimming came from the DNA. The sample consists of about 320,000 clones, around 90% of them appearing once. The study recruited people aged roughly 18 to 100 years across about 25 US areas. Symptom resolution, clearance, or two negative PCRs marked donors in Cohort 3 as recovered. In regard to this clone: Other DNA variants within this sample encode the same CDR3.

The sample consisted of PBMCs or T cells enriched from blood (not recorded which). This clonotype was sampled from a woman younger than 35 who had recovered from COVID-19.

CDR3 DNA sequence: TGTGCCACCAGCAGAGATCGAGGCTATGGCTACACCTTC. This sequence encodes CATSRDRGYGYTF. The rearrangement joins TRBV15 to TRBJ1-2; no reliable D call. Germline CDR1 is LNHNV and CDR2 is YYDKDF (reference sequence). The CDR3 extends over 13 amino acids. V was cut by 0 bases and J by 4 bases, with 6 bases left in between.